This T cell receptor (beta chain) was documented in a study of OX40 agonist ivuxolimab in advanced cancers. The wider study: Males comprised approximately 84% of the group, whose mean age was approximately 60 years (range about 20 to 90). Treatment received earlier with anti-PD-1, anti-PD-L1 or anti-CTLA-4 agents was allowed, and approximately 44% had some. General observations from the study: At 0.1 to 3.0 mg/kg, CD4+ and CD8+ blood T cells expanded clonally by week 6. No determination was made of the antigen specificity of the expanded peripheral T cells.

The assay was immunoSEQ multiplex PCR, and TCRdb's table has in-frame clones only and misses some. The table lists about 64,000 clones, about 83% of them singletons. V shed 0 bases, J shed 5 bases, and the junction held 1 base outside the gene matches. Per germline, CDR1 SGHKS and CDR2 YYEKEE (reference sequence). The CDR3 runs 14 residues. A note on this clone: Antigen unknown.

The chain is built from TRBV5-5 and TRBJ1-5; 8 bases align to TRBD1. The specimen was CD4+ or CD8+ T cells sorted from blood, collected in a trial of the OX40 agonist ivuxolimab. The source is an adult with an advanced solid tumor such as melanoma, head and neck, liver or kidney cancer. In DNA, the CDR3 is TGTGCCAGCAGCTTGGGGACAGGGCATCAGCCCCAGCATTTT. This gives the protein CASSLGTGHQPQHF.